One sample yielded the 18 T cell receptor beta chains listed below, sequenced in a study of OX40 agonist ivuxolimab in advanced cancers. TCRdb's copy holds only in-frame clones and misses some; the assay was immunoSEQ multiplex PCR. Altogether approximately 40,000 clones are present, approximately 88% being singletons, with the ten largest covering 20% to 30%. The sample in question was CD4+ or CD8+ T cells sorted from blood, obtained in a trial of the OX40 agonist ivuxolimab. Receptor source: an adult with an advanced solid tumor such as melanoma, head and neck, liver or kidney cancer.

The chain recombines TRBV13 with TRBJ2-7; D not resolved. V gave up 5 bases and J gave up 0 bases, with 5 bases separating them. CDR1 and CDR2 from the germline V gene are PRHDT and FYEKMQ (reference sequence). The CDR3 extends over 12 amino acids. In nucleotides, the CDR3 is TGTGCCAGCAGCATTAGCTCCTACGAGCAGTACTTC. Amino acid sequence: CASSISSYEQYF.

This sequence joins TRBV7-9 and TRBJ2-2; D is ambiguous. The V gene's germline CDR1 is SEHNR and CDR2 FQNEAQ (reference sequence). The V end was cut by 11 bases, the J end by 2 bases, with 15 bases between. There are 14 residues in the CDR3. CDR3 DNA sequence: TGTGCCTTATATCCTCGCCTCAACACCGGGGAGCTGTTTTTT. Translation: CALYPRLNTGELFF. Full variable domain (remainder filled in from reference TRBV7-9 and TRBJ2-2): DTGVSQNPRHKITKRGQNVTFRCDPISEHNRLYWYRQTLGQGPEFLTYFQNEAQLEKSRLLSDRFSAERPKGSFSTLEIQRTEQGDSAMYLCALYPRLNTGELFFGEGSRLTVL.

CDR3 sequence (DNA): TGCGCCAGCAGCTGGGGGGCGCTTACAGATACGCAGTATTTT. This gives the protein CASSWGALTDTQYF. V is TRBV4-1 and J is TRBJ2-3, with D perhaps being TRBD1 or TRBD2 (6 bases each). CDR3 length: 14 residues. Germline values: CDR1 MGHRA, CDR2 YSYEKL. V lost 5 bases to trimming and J lost 3 bases, with 12 bases between them.

This sequence joins TRBV27 and TRBJ2-1; possible D gene TRBD2, 6 bases. Per germline, CDR1 MNHEY and CDR2 SMNVEV (reference sequence). This CDR3 has 16 residues. Trimming took off 3 bases at V and 4 bases at J, with 16 bases between the two ends. In DNA form, the CDR3 reads TGTGCCAGCAGTTTGACCCCGGGACTCCAATACAATGAGCAGTTCTTC. It encodes CASSLTPGLQYNEQFF.

This chain links TRBV10-2 with TRBJ2-7, with D possibly TRBD2 on 5 matching bases. Per germline, CDR1 WSHSY and CDR2 SAAADI. V was shortened by 3 bases and J by 3 bases, with 9 bases between the two germline ends. This CDR3 spans 13 amino acids. The CDR3 sequence is CASSDTDYYEQYF. DNA for the CDR3: TGCGCCAGCAGTGACACAGACTACTACGAGCAGTACTTC.

CDR3 nucleotide sequence: TGTGCCATCAGTGATCCGATAGCGGGAGGGCCACGGGAGACCCAGTACTTC. Translating it yields CAISDPIAGGPRETQYF. The V gene is TRBV10-3, the J gene TRBJ2-5; 11 nucleotides match TRBD2. Germline lookup yields CDR1 ENHRY and CDR2 SYGVKD. The CDR3 extends over 17 amino acids. The trim removed 3 bases at V and 5 bases at J, leaving 11 bases unmatched.

V usage is TRBV27 and J usage is TRBJ2-7; possibly TRBD1 for D (7 bases). V lost 0 bases to trimming and J lost 4 bases, with 13 bases between them. Germline-derived CDR1 and CDR2 are MNHEY and SMNVEV (reference sequence). This CDR3 is 15 amino acids long. CDR3: CASSLSEGAVYEQYF. DNA of the CDR3: TGTGCCAGCAGTTTATCGGAGGGGGCGGTATACGAGCAGTACTTC.

This chain links TRBV15 with TRBJ2-5; TRBD2 matches at 12 bases. CDR1 LNHNV and CDR2 YYDKDF come from the germline V gene (reference sequence). J gave up 2 bases and V 5 bases, and 3 bases lay outside the gene matches. CDR3 length: 15 amino acids. DNA for the CDR3: TGTGCCACCAGCGGACTAGCGGGACCTCAAGAGACCCAGTACTTC. The encoded protein is CATSGLAGPQETQYF.

The genes are TRBV6-5 and TRBJ1-2; 11 bases align to TRBD1. The trim removed 4 bases at V and 7 bases at J, leaving 8 bases unmatched. The CDR3 is 15 residues long. CDR1 MNHEY and CDR2 SVGAGI come from the germline V gene. DNA for the CDR3: TGTGCCAGCAGTTCCCGGACAGGGGGCGGTGGTGGCTACACCTTC. It is translated as CASSSRTGGGGGYTF.

V and J are TRBV7-7 and TRBJ2-1; D is possibly TRBD2 (5 bases). The V gene's germline CDR1 is SSHAT and CDR2 FNYEAQ (reference sequence). There are 13 residues in the CDR3. Trimming took 5 bases from V and 7 from J, leaving 12 bases between them. The CDR3 bases are TGTGCCAGCAGCCCAGAGGGATTGAATGAGCAGTTCTTC. It codes for CASSPEGLNEQFF.

The chain carries TRBV7-9 and TRBJ2-7; 12 bases agree with TRBD2. Losses at the gene ends were 5 bases for V and 7 bases for J; bases not matched to a gene: 6. The CDR3 loop spans 14 amino acids. Per germline, CDR1 SEHNR and CDR2 FQNEAQ (reference sequence). CDR3 sequence: CASSLRTSGTEQYF. CDR3 coding DNA: TGTGCCAGCAGCCTACGGACTAGCGGGACTGAGCAGTACTTC. The variable domain in full, with the rest retrieved from reference TRBV7-9 and TRBJ2-7, is DTGVSQNPRHKITKRGQNVTFRCDPISEHNRLYWYRQTLGQGPEFLTYFQNEAQLEKSRLLSDRFSAERPKGSFSTLEIQRTEQGDSAMYLCASSLRTSGTEQYFGPGTRLTVT.

The V gene is TRBV28, the J gene TRBJ2-1; D call uncertain. Germline V gene sequence: CDR1 MDHEN, CDR2 SYDVKM. V was cut by 3 bases and J by 1 base, with 13 bases left in between. The CDR3 runs to 16 residues. CDR3 sequence (DNA): TGTGCCAGCAGTTTTGGCAGGCTTGCTTCCTACAATGAGCAGTTCTTC. It codes for CASSFGRLASYNEQFF.

This chain joins TRBV5-6 and TRBJ2-7, with TRBD2 matching over 8 bases. Germline CDR1 reads SGHDT; CDR2 reads YYEEEE. The V segment lost 0 bases and the J segment 4 bases; nucleotides outside the gene matches: 6. This CDR3 has 15 residues. CDR3 sequence: CASSLVTSGLYEQYF. CDR3 sequence (DNA): TGTGCCAGCAGCTTGGTTACTAGCGGACTTTACGAGCAGTACTTC.

In nucleotides, the CDR3 is TGTGCCAGCAGCCCCTGGCGGGAGGGCTCCAATGAGCAGTTCTTC. As protein: CASSPWREGSNEQFF. The V call is TRBV28, the J call TRBJ2-1, with 9 nucleotides matching TRBD2. The J segment lost 6 bases and the V segment lost 6 bases, leaving 9 bases of the junction unmatched. Germline CDR1 and CDR2: MDHEN and SYDVKM. The CDR3 length is 15 residues.

The V and J genes are TRBV7-2 and TRBJ2-7; 9 positions match TRBD2. Germline V gene data show CDR1 as SGHTA and CDR2 as FQGNSA. J gave up 7 bases and V 7 bases, and 11 bases lay outside the gene matches. The CDR3 extends over 14 amino acids. The CDR3 DNA follows: TGTGCCAGCACCCGACTAGCGGCCGCTCGGGAGCAGTACTTC. This sequence encodes CASTRLAAAREQYF. The whole variable domain, filled in from reference TRBV7-2 and TRBJ2-7, reads GAGVSQSPSNKVTEKGKDVELRCDPISGHTALYWYRQSLGQGLEFLIYFQGNSAPDKSGLPSDRFSAERTGGSVSTLTIQRTQQEDSAVYLCASTRLAAAREQYFGPGTRLTVT.

In DNA, the CDR3 is TGCGCCAGCAGCCACGGCGCGTCTCTTTCCTACGAGCAGTACTTC. Protein sequence: CASSHGASLSYEQYF. This chain uses TRBV4-1 with TRBJ2-7; D ambiguous. The germline gives CDR1 MGHRA, CDR2 YSYEKL. The CDR3 covers 15 residues. V was trimmed by 3 bases and J by 1 base, leaving 13 bases between them.

The CDR3 loop is CASSLARDLNSPLHF. As DNA, the CDR3 is TGTGCCAGCAGCTTAGCCAGGGACCTCAATTCACCCCTCCACTTT. The genes are TRBV7-6 and TRBJ1-6, with D tentatively TRBD1 (5 bases). V lost 0 bases, J lost 7 bases, and 10 bases lay in between. This CDR3 is 15 amino acids long. Germline values: CDR1 SGHVS, CDR2 FNYEAQ.

This rearrangement joins TRBV29-1 to TRBJ1-2; D is undetermined. The V and J ends lost 1 base and 3 bases respectively, with 9 bases between them. Germline values: CDR1 SQVTM, CDR2 ANQGSEA. The CDR3 is made up of 13 amino acids. Written as DNA, the CDR3 is TGCAGCGTTGAAGGTCGGTCCGACTATGGCTACACCTTC. The encoded protein is CSVEGRSDYGYTF.